This T cell receptor beta chain stems from a study of circulating tumor DNA in untreated peripheral T-cell lymphoma listed by TCRdb under 2021. What the research found in general, with its limitations: Tumor-specific clonotypes were found in over 75% of patients, coming from approximately 87% of baseline tissues and around 67% of baseline serum samples.

To identify tumor-specific TCR clonotypes, tumor tissue taken at baseline, before any treatment, was sequenced. The study used next-generation sequencing of T-cell receptor sequences to monitor peripheral T-cell lymphoma patients receiving frontline treatment on a trial. Library creation used the immunoSEQ multiplex PCR assay. TCRdb took this table from immuneACCESS and kept in-frame rearrangements with V and J called. Such tables lack part of the clones; where checked against another copy, unresolved V genes explain under half of the gap, and the rest is unexplained. Recorded for this sample are about 10,000 clones; around 74% of them occurred a single time. The ten largest make up around a third of the sample. This clone is medium-sized (0.01 to 0.1%) in its sample. Its recognized antigen is unknown. No base quality information exists; no much larger clone differs at one position. The sequence was collected from a human donor with peripheral T-cell lymphoma. Input material: tumor tissue.

The base sequence is TGTGCCAGCTCACCACCGGCCGGCACAGATACGCAGTATTTT. Its product reads: CASSPPAGTDTQYF. This chain is built from TRBV18 and TRBJ2-3; the D gene identity is not certain. The germline ends are 5 bases apart after V is trimmed by 0 bases and J by 1 base. The CDR3 has 14 amino acids, counting the end cysteine and phenylalanine. Just CDR3 DNA is preserved here, 42 bases in frame from base 1. CDR1 and CDR2 were assigned from the germline V gene as KGHSH and LQKENI.